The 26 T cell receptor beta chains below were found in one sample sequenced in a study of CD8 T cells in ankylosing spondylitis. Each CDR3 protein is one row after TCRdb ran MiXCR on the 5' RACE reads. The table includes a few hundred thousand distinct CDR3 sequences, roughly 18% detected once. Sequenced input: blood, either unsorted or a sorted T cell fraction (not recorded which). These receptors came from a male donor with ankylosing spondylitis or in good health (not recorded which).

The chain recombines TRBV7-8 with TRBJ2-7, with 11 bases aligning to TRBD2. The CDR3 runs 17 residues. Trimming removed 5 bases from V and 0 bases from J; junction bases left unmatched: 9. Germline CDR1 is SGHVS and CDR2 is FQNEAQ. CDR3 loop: CASSPALAGGSSYEQYF. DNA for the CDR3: TGTGCCAGCAGCCCAGCCCTAGCGGGAGGTTCCTCCTACGAGCAGTACTTC. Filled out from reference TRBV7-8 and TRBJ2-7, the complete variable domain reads GAGVSQSPRYKVAKRGQDVALRCDPISGHVSLFWYQQALGQGPEFLTYFQNEAQLDKSGLPSDRFFAERPEGSVSTLKIQRTQQEDSAVYLCASSPALAGGSSYEQYFGPGTRLTVT.

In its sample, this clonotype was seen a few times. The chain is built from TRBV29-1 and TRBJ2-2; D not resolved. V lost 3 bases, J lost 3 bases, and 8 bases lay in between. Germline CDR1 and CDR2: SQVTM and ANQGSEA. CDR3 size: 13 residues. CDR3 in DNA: TGCAGCGTTGATTCGCCCTACACCGGGGAGCTGTTTTTT. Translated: CSVDSPYTGELFF.

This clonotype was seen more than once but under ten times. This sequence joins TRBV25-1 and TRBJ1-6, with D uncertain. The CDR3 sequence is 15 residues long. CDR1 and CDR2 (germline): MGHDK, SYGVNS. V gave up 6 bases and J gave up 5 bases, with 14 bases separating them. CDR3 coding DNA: TGTGCCAGCAGCCTGACGGACGGAAATAATTCACCCCTCCACTTT. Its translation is CASSLTDGNNSPLHF.

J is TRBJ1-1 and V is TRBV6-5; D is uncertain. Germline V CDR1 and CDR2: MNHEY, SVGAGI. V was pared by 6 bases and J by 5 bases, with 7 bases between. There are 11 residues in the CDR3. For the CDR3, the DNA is TGTGCCAGCAGCTGGCGGACTGAAGCTTTCTTT. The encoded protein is CASSWRTEAFF.

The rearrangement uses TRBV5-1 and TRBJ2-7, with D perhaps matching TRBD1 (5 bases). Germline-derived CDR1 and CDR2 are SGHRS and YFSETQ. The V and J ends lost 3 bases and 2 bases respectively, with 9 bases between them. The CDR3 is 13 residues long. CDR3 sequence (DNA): TGCGCCAGCAGCTCCGACAGCGCCTACGAGCAGTACTTC. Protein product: CASSSDSAYEQYF.

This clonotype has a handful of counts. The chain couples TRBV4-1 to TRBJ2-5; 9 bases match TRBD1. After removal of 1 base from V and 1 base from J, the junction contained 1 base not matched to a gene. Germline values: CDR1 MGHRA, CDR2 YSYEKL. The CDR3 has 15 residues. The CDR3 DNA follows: TGCGCCAGCAGCCAAGGGGACAGGGCCCAAGAGACCCAGTACTTC. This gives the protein CASSQGDRAQETQYF.

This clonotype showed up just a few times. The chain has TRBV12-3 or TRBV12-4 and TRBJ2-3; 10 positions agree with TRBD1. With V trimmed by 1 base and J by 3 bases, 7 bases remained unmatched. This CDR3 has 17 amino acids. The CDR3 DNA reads TGTGCCAGCAGTTTAGAAATCCGGGACAGGGGAACAGATACGCAGTATTTT. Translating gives CASSLEIRDRGTDTQYF.

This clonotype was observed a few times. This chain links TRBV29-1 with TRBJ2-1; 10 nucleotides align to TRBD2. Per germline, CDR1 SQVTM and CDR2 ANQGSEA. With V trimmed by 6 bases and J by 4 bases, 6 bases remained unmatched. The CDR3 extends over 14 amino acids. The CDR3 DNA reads TGCAGCGTAACTATAGCGGGAGGTTACAATGAGCAGTTCTTC. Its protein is CSVTIAGGYNEQFF.

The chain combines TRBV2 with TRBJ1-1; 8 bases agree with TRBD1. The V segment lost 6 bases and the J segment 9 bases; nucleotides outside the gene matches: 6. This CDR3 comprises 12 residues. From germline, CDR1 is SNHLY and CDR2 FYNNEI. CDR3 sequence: CASRAGTGQAFF. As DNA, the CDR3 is TGTGCCAGCAGGGCCGGGACAGGACAAGCTTTCTTT. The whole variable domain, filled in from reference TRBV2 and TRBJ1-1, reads EPEVTQTPSHQVTQMGQEVILRCVPISNHLYFYWYRQILGQKVEFLVSFYNNEISEKSEIFDDQFSVERPDGSNFTLKIRSTKLEDSAMYFCASRAGTGQAFFGQGTRLTVV.

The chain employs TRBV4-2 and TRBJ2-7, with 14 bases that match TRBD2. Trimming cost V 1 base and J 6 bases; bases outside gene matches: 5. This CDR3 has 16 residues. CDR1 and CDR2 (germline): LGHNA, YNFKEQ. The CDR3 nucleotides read TGTGCCAGCAGCCAAGCCACGGGACTAGCGGGAGCCGAGCAGTACTTC. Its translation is CASSQATGLAGAEQYF.

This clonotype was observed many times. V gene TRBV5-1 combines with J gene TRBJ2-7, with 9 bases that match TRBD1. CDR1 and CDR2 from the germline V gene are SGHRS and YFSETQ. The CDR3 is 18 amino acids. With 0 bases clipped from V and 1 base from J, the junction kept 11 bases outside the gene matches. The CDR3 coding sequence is TGCGCCAGCAGCTTGGGGGACAGGGTCCGGTTGTGGTCCTACGAGCAGTACTTC. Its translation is CASSLGDRVRLWSYEQYF.

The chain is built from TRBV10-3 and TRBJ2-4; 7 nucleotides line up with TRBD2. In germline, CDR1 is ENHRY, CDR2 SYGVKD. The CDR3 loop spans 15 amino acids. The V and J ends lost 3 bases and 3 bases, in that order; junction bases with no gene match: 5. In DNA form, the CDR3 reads TGTGCCATCAGTGATGGGGAGGGTCACAAAAACATTCAGTACTTC. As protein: CAISDGEGHKNIQYF.

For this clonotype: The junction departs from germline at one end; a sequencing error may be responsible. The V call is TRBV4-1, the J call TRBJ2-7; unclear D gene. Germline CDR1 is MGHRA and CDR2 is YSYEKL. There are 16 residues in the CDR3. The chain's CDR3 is CASSQDSRAGSSEQYF. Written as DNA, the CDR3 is TGCGCCAGCAGCCAAGATAGTAGGGCAGGATCCTCCGAGCAGTACTTC.

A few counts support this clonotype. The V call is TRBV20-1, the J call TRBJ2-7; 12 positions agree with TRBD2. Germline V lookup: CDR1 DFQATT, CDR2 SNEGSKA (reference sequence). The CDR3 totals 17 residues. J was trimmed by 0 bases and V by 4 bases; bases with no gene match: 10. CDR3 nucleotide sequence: TGCAGTGCTAAAGGGACTAGCGGGCGCGGGATCTCCTACGAGCAGTACTTC. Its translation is CSAKGTSGRGISYEQYF.

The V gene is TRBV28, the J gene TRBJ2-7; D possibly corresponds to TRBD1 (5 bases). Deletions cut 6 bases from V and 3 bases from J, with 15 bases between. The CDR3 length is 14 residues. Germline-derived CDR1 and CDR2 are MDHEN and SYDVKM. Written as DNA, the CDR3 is TGTGCCAGCAGCAATCAAAATCAGGGCTACGAGCAGTACTTC. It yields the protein CASSNQNQGYEQYF.

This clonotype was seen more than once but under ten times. As DNA, the CDR3 is TGTGCCAGCAGCTTAGCGCCTAGCACAGATACGCAGTATTTT. It yields the protein CASSLAPSTDTQYF. The chain carries TRBV7-9 and TRBJ2-3; unclear D gene. Per the germline V gene, CDR1 is SEHNR and CDR2 is FQNEAQ (reference sequence). CDR3 size: 14 residues. Trimming took 0 bases from V and 0 from J, leaving 4 bases between them.

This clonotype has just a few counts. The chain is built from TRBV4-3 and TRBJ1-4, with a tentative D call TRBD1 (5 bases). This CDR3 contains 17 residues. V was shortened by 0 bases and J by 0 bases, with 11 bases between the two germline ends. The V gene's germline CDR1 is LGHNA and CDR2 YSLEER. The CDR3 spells CASSQDSKGPTNEKLFF. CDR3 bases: TGCGCCAGCAGCCAAGATAGTAAGGGGCCAACTAATGAAAAACTGTTTTTT.

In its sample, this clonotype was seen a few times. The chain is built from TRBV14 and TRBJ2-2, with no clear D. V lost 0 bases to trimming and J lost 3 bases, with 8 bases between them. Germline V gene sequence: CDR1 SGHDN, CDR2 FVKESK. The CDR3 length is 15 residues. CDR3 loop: CASSQENSYTGELFF. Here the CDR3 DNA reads TGTGCCAGCAGCCAAGAAAACAGCTACACCGGGGAGCTGTTTTTT. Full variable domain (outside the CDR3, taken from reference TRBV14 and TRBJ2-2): EAGVTQFPSHSVIEKGQTVTLRCDPISGHDNLYWYRRVMGKEIKFLLHFVKESKQDESGMPNNRFLAERTGGTYSTLKVQPAELEDSGVYFCASSQENSYTGELFFGEGSRLTVL.

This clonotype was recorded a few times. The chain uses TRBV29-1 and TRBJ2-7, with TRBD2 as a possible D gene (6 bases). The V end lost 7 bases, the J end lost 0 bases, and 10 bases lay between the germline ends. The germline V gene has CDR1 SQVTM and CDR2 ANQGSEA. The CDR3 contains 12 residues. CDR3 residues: CSAGTFSYEQYF. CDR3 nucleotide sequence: TGCAGCGCTGGGACTTTCTCCTACGAGCAGTACTTC.

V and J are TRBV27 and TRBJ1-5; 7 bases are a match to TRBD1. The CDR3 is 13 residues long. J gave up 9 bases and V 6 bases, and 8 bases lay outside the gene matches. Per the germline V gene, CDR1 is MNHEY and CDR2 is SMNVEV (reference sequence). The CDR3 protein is CASSPQGEMPQHF. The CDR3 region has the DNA TGTGCCAGCAGCCCTCAGGGGGAGATGCCCCAGCATTTT.

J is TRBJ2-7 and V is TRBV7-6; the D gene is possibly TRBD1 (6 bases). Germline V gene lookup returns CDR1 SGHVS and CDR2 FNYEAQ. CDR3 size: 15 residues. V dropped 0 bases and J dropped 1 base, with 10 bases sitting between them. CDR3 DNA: TGTGCCAGCAGCTTAGCGCGCCAGGGGTCCTACGAGCAGTACTTC. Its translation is CASSLARQGSYEQYF.

DNA for the CDR3: TGCAGCTCTTACAGGGGTGGGACAGATACGCAGTATTTT. As protein: CSSYRGGTDTQYF. The chain joins TRBV29-1 to TRBJ2-3; 7 positions agree with TRBD1. CDR3 length: 13 amino acids. The germline V gene has CDR1 SQVTM and CDR2 ANQGSEA. J lost 3 bases, V lost 8 bases, and 8 bases had no gene match.

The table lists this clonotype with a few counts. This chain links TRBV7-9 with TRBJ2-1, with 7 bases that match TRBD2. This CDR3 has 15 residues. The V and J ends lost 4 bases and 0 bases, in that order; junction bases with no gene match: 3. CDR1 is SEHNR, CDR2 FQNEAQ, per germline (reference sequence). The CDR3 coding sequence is TGTGCCAGCAGCTCTGGCGGGAGCTCCTACAATGAGCAGTTCTTC. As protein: CASSSGGSSYNEQFF. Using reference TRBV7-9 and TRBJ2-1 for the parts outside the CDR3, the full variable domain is DTGVSQNPRHKITKRGQNVTFRCDPISEHNRLYWYRQTLGQGPEFLTYFQNEAQLEKSRLLSDRFSAERPKGSFSTLEIQRTEQGDSAMYLCASSSGGSSYNEQFFGPGTRLTVL.

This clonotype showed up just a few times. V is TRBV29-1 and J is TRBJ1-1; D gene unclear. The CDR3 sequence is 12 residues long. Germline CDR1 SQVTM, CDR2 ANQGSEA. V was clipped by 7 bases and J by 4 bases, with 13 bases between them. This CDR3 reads CSAVPLGTEAFF. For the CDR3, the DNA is TGCAGCGCGGTTCCTCTGGGCACTGAAGCTTTCTTT.

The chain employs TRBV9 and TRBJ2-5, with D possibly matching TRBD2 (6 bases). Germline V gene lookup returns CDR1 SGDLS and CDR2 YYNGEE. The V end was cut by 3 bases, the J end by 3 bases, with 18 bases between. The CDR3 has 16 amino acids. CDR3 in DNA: TGTGCCAGCAGCGGGCCCGGGACTGGGGGGAAAGAGACCCAGTACTTC. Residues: CASSGPGTGGKETQYF.

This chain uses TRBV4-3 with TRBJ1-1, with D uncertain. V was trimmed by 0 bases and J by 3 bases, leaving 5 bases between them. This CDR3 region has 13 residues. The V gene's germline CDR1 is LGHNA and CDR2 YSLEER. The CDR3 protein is CASSQDLDTEAFF. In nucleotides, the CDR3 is TGCGCCAGCAGCCAAGATTTGGACACTGAAGCTTTCTTT.